Here is one T cell receptor beta chain with its context. This sample was included in a study of blood T cells in healthy people across ages. The CDR3 spans 13 residues. Germline lookup yields CDR1 LGHDT and CDR2 YNNKEL (reference sequence). Deletions cut 1 base from V and 11 bases from J, with 14 bases between. Sample-barcoded 5' priming and a J-beta primer mix drove a second PCR of roughly 7 to 11 cycles. TCRdb re-called the 5' RACE reads with MiXCR, one entry per CDR3 protein. The repertoire holds 650,000 to 950,000 distinct CDR3 sequences, with more than 40% as singletons. This chain links TRBV3-1 with TRBJ1-1; unclear D gene. The sequence was obtained from a man aged 60 to 75 in good health. What was sequenced was blood. Here the CDR3 DNA reads TGTGCCAGCAGCCAAGGGTCAGGCGGAGGGGCTTTCTTT. Translating gives CASSQGSGGGAFF.